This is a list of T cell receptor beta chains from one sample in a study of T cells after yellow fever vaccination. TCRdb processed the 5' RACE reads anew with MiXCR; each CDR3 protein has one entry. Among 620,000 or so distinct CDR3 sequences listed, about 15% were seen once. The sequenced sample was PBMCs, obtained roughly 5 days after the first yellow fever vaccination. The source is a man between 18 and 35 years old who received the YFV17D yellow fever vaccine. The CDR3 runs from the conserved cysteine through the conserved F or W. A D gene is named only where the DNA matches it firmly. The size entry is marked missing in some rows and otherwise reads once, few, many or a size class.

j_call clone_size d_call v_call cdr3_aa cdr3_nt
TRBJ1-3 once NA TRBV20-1 CSVSDARGPGNTIYF TGCAGTGTCAGCGACGCCCGGGGACCTGGAAACACCATATATTTT
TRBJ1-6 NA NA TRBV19 CASSPGVLNSPLHF TGTGCCAGTAGTCCCGGGGTCCTCAATTCACCCCTCCACTTT
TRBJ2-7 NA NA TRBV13 CASSLGPGDEQYF TGTGCCAGCAGCTTAGGCCCCGGGGACGAGCAGTACTTC
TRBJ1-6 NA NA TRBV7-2 CASSSGWTNSPLHF TGTGCCAGCAGCTCGGGATGGACGAATTCACCCCTCCACTTT
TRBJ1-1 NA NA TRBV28 CATGPRGEAFF TGTGCCACCGGGCCTAGGGGTGAAGCTTTCTTT
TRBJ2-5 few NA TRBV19 CASSKQDSTETQYF TGTGCCAGTAGTAAACAGGACAGCACGGAGACCCAGTACTTC
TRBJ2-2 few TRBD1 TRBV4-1 CASSQPGRTGIGELFF TGCGCCAGCAGCCAGCCTGGGCGGACAGGGATCGGGGAGCTGTTTTTT
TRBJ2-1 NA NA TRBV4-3 CASSQERVGDEQFF TGCGCCAGCAGCCAAGAGCGCGTGGGGGATGAGCAGTTCTTC
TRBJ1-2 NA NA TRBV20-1 CSASWGNGYTF TGCAGTGCTAGTTGGGGGAATGGCTACACCTTC
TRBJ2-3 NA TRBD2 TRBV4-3 CASSQGWRGGLRADTQYF TGCGCCAGCAGCCAAGGATGGCGGGGGGGCCTAAGGGCAGATACGCAGTATTTT
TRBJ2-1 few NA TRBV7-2 CASSLRVRGLNNEQFF TGTGCCAGCAGCTTACGGGTCCGGGGCTTGAACAATGAGCAGTTCTTC
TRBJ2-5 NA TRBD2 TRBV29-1 CSVEGTGTTEETQYF TGCAGCGTTGAAGGGACCGGGACTACGGAAGAGACCCAGTACTTC
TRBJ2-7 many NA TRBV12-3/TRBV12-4 CASHRDGAYEQYF TGTGCCAGCCACCGGGACGGGGCCTACGAGCAGTACTTC
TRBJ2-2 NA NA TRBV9 CASSAKSDTGELFF TGTGCCAGCAGCGCAAAAAGTGACACCGGGGAGCTGTTTTTT
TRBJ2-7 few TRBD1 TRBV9 CASSVGPGGQYEQYF TGTGCCAGCAGCGTTGGTCCTGGGGGACAGTACGAGCAGTACTTC
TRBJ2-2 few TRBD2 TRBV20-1 CSARRAGGTGELFF TGCAGTGCTAGAAGAGCGGGGGGAACCGGGGAGCTGTTTTTT
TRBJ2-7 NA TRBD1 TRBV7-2 CASSLDGTGGIYEQYF TGTGCCAGCAGCCTAGACGGGACAGGAGGCATCTACGAGCAGTACTTC
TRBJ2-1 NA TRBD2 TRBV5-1 CASRSLAGGREQFF TGCGCCAGCAGGTCGCTAGCGGGGGGGCGTGAGCAGTTCTTC
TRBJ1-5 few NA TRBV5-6 CASTAAGQPQHF TGTGCCAGCACCGCCGCGGGGCAGCCCCAGCATTTT
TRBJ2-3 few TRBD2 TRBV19 CASSDGLAWPDTQYF TGTGCCAGTAGTGATGGACTAGCTTGGCCAGATACGCAGTATTTT
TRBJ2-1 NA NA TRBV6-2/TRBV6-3 CASSYDGSYNEQFF TGTGCCAGCAGTTACGACGGCTCCTACAATGAGCAGTTCTTC
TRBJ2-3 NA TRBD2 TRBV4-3 CASSRGTIRTDTQYF TGCGCCAGCAGCCGAGGGACTATACGAACAGATACGCAGTATTTT
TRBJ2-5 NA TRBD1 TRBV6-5 CASSYPGTGDQETQYF TGTGCCAGCAGTTACCCCGGGACAGGGGACCAAGAGACCCAGTACTTC
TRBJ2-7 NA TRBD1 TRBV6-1 CASSLRQGASLGYEQYF TGTGCCAGCAGCCTCCGACAGGGGGCCTCTCTAGGGTACGAGCAGTACTTC
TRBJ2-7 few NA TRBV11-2 CASSTVWGRTYEQYF TGTGCCAGCAGCACCGTGTGGGGTAGGACGTACGAGCAGTACTTC
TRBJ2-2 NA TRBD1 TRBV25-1 CASSEGTGVTGELFF TGTGCCAGCAGTGAAGGGACAGGGGTCACCGGGGAGCTGTTTTTT
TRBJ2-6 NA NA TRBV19 CASSVGQTSGANVLTF TGTGCCAGTAGTGTTGGCCAGACCTCTGGGGCCAACGTCCTGACTTTC
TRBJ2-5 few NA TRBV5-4 CASSHNRGVETQYF TGTGCCAGCAGCCACAACCGGGGCGTAGAGACCCAGTACTTC
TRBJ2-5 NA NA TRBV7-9 CACAEGRGETQYF TGTGCTTGCGCGGAGGGGCGAGGAGAGACCCAGTACTTC
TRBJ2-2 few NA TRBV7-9 CASSSLDRTNTGELFF TGTGCCAGCAGCTCCCTTGACAGGACGAACACCGGGGAGCTGTTTTTT
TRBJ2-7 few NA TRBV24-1 CATTEGPPYEQYF TGTGCCACCACCGAGGGGCCCCCCTACGAGCAGTACTTC
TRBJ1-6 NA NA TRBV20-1 CSARVPGLLNSPLHF TGCAGTGCTAGGGTTCCAGGGTTATTAAATTCACCCCTCCACTTT
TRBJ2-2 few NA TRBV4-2 CASSQDLLAGELFF TGTGCCAGCAGCCAAGATCTCCTAGCCGGGGAGCTGTTTTTT
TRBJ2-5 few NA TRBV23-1 CAGIGRKETQYF TGCGCAGGTATCGGCAGGAAAGAGACCCAGTACTTC
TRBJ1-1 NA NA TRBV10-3 CAISDRRGLNTEAFF TGTGCCATCAGTGATCGCCGGGGGCTAAACACTGAAGCTTTCTTT
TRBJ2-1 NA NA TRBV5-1 CASSFGAGDWNEQFF TGCGCCAGCAGCTTCGGGGCAGGGGATTGGAATGAGCAGTTCTTC
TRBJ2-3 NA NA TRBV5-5 CASSLGAGAPTDTQYF TGTGCCAGCAGCTTGGGTGCAGGGGCCCCCACAGATACGCAGTATTTT
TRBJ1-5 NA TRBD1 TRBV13 CASSLYRGSQPQHF TGTGCCAGCAGCTTATACAGGGGCAGTCAGCCCCAGCATTTT
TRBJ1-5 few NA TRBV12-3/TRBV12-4 CASRPGGSWVQPQHF TGTGCCAGCAGGCCAGGTGGATCCTGGGTTCAGCCCCAGCATTTT
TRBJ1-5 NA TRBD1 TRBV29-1 CSVGGTGTGNQPQHF TGCAGCGTGGGGGGGACCGGGACAGGGAATCAGCCCCAGCATTTT
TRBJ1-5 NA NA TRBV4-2 CASSQDYGGGDQPQHF TGTGCCAGCAGCCAAGATTATGGAGGGGGGGATCAGCCCCAGCATTTT
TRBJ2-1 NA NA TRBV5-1 CASSFRDNNNEQFF TGCGCCAGCAGCTTCCGGGACAACAACAATGAGCAGTTCTTC
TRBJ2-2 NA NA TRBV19 CASSPTYEFEGELFF TGTGCCAGTAGTCCGACTTATGAGTTCGAAGGGGAGCTGTTTTTT
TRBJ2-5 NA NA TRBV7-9 CASSPTWGKETQYF TGTGCCAGCAGCCCCACGTGGGGAAAAGAGACCCAGTACTTC
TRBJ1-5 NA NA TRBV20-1 CSVAGLGQPQHF TGCAGTGTCGCGGGCTTAGGGCAGCCCCAGCATTTT
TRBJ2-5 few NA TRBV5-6 CASSLKGVQETQYF TGTGCCAGCAGCTTGAAAGGGGTTCAAGAGACCCAGTACTTC
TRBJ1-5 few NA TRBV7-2 CASSSRVSNQPQHF TGTGCCAGCAGCTCCAGGGTTAGCAATCAGCCCCAGCATTTT
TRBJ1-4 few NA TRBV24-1 CATSDPGVSTGEKLFF TGTGCCACCAGTGACCCCGGAGTGTCTACGGGAGAAAAACTGTTTTTT
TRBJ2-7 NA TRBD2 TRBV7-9 CASSPSGIAYEQYF TGTGCCAGCAGCCCTAGCGGTATCGCCTACGAGCAGTACTTC
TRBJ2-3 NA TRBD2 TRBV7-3 CASSLSGLAPDTQYF TGTGCCAGCAGCTTAAGTGGACTAGCGCCAGATACGCAGTATTTT
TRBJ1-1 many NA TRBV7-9 CASSLLGQNTEAFF TGTGCCAGCAGCTTGCTCGGACAGAACACTGAAGCTTTCTTT
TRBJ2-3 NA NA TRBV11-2 CASSSQHLAIMVTQYF TGTGCCAGCAGCTCACAACATCTAGCGATTATGGTTACGCAGTATTTT
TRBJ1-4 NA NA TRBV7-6 CASSLVSLGEKLFF TGTGCCAGCAGCTTGGTCTCGTTGGGGGAAAAACTGTTTTTT
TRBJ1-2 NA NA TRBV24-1 CAARDSYGYTF TGTGCCGCGAGAGACAGCTATGGCTACACCTTC
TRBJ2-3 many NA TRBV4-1 CASSQEHTDGDTQYF TGCGCCAGCAGCCAAGAACACACGGACGGAGATACGCAGTATTTT
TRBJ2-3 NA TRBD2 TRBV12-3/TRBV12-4 CASSYLAGFSDTQYF TGTGCCAGCAGTTATCTAGCGGGGTTTTCAGATACGCAGTATTTT
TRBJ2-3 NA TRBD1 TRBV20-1 CSARGGTGSTDTQYF TGCAGTGCTAGAGGCGGGACAGGGAGCACAGATACGCAGTATTTT
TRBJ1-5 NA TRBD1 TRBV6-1 CASRRDRGSNQPQHF TGTGCCAGCAGACGGGACAGGGGAAGCAATCAGCCCCAGCATTTT
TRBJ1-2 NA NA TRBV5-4 CASSHTTQGYGYTF TGTGCCAGCAGCCACACAACTCAGGGGTATGGCTACACCTTC
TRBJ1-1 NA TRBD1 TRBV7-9 CASSAGQGGTEAFF TGTGCCAGCAGCGCCGGGCAGGGGGGCACTGAAGCTTTCTTT